Each of the 28 T cell receptor beta chains below was sequenced from the same sample in a study of cytomegalovirus exposure and HLA in healthy donors. PCR used 60 Vbeta primers and 13 Jbeta primers. Generated by immunoSEQ multiplex PCR, the TCRdb table keeps only in-frame clones and is missing some. The table has some 150,000 clones, 75% to 90% seen once. The sequencing input was PBMCs. All receptors derive from a female donor in good health and CMV-seronegative.

The J gene is TRBJ2-7, the V gene TRBV10-1, with D uncertain. Trimming shortened V by 10 bases and J by 2 bases, and 9 bases separated the two germline ends. CDR3 length: 11 amino acids. Germline V CDR1 and CDR2: WNHNN, SYGVQD (reference sequence). CDR3 residues: CATPGPYEQYF. CDR3 in DNA: TGCGCCACCCCGGGTCCCTACGAGCAGTACTTC.

The table lists this clone with a few counts. The V gene is TRBV10-3, the J gene TRBJ1-3; D unclear. Trimming shortened V by 0 bases and J by 4 bases, and 4 bases separated the two germline ends. Germline V lookup: CDR1 ENHRY, CDR2 SYGVKD. The CDR3 sequence is 13 residues long. As DNA, the CDR3 is TGTGCCATCAGTGAGTCGTCAGGAAACACCATATATTTT. Residues: CAISESSGNTIYF.

Only one count was recorded for this clone. The CDR3 reads CASSLTTGGVETQYF. The CDR3 bases are TGTGCCAGCAGCTTAACCACAGGGGGCGTCGAGACCCAGTACTTC. The V and J genes are TRBV5-4 and TRBJ2-5; 9 nucleotides align to TRBD1. Germline CDR1 is SGHNT and CDR2 is YYREEE (reference sequence). V dropped 2 bases and J dropped 5; count of bases not matched to a gene: 7. The CDR3 has 15 residues.

The chain recombines TRBV27 with TRBJ2-3; 9 positions match TRBD2. Trimming cost V 2 bases and J 6 bases; bases outside gene matches: 15. Germline CDR1 MNHEY, CDR2 SMNVEV (reference sequence). The length of the CDR3 is 18 residues. CDR3 DNA: TGTGCCAGCAGTTTAGGGACTAGCAGAGGATCCAGGGCGGATACGCAGTATTTT. Translating gives CASSLGTSRGSRADTQYF.

V and J are TRBV28 and TRBJ2-1; 11 bases map to TRBD2. V trimming: 3 bases; J trimming: 6 bases; junction bases outside the gene matches: 13. The CDR3 totals 18 residues. Germline assignment: CDR1 MDHEN and CDR2 SYDVKM. The CDR3 coding sequence is TGTGCCAGCAGTTTGGGGGAACTGCTAGCGGGAGGACGCAATGAGCAGTTCTTC. It codes for CASSLGELLAGGRNEQFF. Drawing the rest from reference TRBV28 and TRBJ2-1, the complete variable domain is DVKVTQSSRYLVKRTGEKVFLECVQDMDHENMFWYRQDPGLGLRLIYFSYDVKMKEKGDIPEGYSVSREKKERFSLILESASTNQTSMYLCASSLGELLAGGRNEQFFGPGTRLTVL.

In this sample, this clone turned up a few times. V gene TRBV6-5 combines with J gene TRBJ2-5, with 9 nucleotides matching TRBD1. CDR3 length: 13 amino acids. Germline assignment: CDR1 MNHEY and CDR2 SVGAGI. Trimming cost V 7 bases and J 5 bases; bases outside gene matches: 5. Here the CDR3 DNA reads TGTGCCAGCACCCCGACAGGGGGGGAGACCCAGTACTTC. Amino acid sequence: CASTPTGGETQYF.

The chain employs TRBV4-1 and TRBJ2-7; possibly TRBD1 for D (5 bases). From germline, CDR1 is MGHRA and CDR2 YSYEKL. V lost 0 bases and J lost 5, with 11 bases in between. There are 14 residues in the CDR3. Here the CDR3 DNA reads TGCGCCAGCAGCCAAGATGGGGCTCCGGACGAGCAGTACTTC. This translates into CASSQDGAPDEQYF.

This chain joins TRBV7-9 and TRBJ2-1; 9 bases match TRBD2. The CDR3 totals 12 residues. Germline V gene lookup returns CDR1 SEHNR and CDR2 FQNEAQ (reference sequence). The V and J ends lost 7 bases and 8 bases, in that order; junction bases with no gene match: 3. The CDR3 reads CASILAGDEQFF. CDR3 DNA: TGTGCCAGCATACTAGCGGGCGATGAGCAGTTCTTC.

The chain is built from TRBV11-2 and TRBJ1-1, with D maybe TRBD1 (6 bases). The germline V and J ends were trimmed by 1 base and 4 bases, with 16 bases remaining between them. The length of the CDR3 is 16 residues. The germline V gene encodes CDR1 SGHAT and CDR2 FQNNGV. The CDR3 loop reads CASSLADPGTITEAFF. In DNA, the CDR3 is TGTGCCAGCAGCTTAGCGGACCCGGGGACAATCACTGAAGCTTTCTTT.

The genes are TRBV19 and TRBJ2-1; 8 bases are shared with TRBD1. V shed 6 bases, J shed 0 bases, and the junction held 7 bases outside the gene matches. In germline, CDR1 is LNHDA, CDR2 SQIVND (reference sequence). The CDR3 runs to 16 residues. In nucleotides, the CDR3 is TGTGCCAGTAGAGCTAGGACAGGGAGCTCCTACAATGAGCAGTTCTTC. As protein: CASRARTGSSYNEQFF.

The chain uses TRBV5-1 and TRBJ2-3, with D possibly TRBD2 on 5 matching bases. V lost 0 bases and J 2 bases, leaving 19 bases between the germline ends. Per the germline V gene, CDR1 is SGHRS and CDR2 is YFSETQ. There are 18 residues in the CDR3. The CDR3 region is CASSLVGARDSITDTQYF. The CDR3 DNA is TGCGCCAGCAGCTTGGTAGGCGCGAGGGATTCTATCACAGATACGCAGTATTTT.

The J gene is TRBJ2-6, the V gene TRBV11-3, with D tentatively TRBD1 (5 bases). Per the germline V gene, CDR1 is SGHNT and CDR2 is YENEEA. Deletions cut 11 bases from V and 0 bases from J, with 23 bases between. The CDR3 is 18 residues long. The CDR3 loop is CAGQRVGSGHSGANVLTF. The CDR3 DNA follows: TGTGCCGGACAAAGGGTAGGATCTGGACACTCTGGGGCCAACGTCCTGACTTTC.

Details on this clone: The identical CDR3 is also encoded by other nucleotide sequences in the sample. The gene calls are TRBV4-1 and TRBJ2-7, with 7 bases lining up with TRBD1. Per germline, CDR1 MGHRA and CDR2 YSYEKL. The CDR3 is made up of 13 amino acids. Trimming at V came to 3 bases and at J to 2 bases, leaving 1 base not matched to a gene. The DNA for the CDR3 is TGCGCCAGCAGCCACGACAGGGCCTACGAGCAGTACTTC. Translated: CASSHDRAYEQYF.

This clone has more than one count but fewer than ten. This chain joins TRBV18 and TRBJ2-7; a weak D match, TRBD2 (5 bases). V was shortened by 3 bases and J by 4 bases, with 16 bases between the two germline ends. CDR3 length equals 15 residues. In germline, CDR1 is KGHSH, CDR2 LQKENI. CDR3 residues: CASSPPSRPWYEQYF. The CDR3 nucleotides read TGTGCCAGCTCACCGCCTAGCAGGCCTTGGTACGAGCAGTACTTC. Filled out from reference TRBV18 and TRBJ2-7, the complete variable domain reads NAGVMQNPRHLVRRRGQEARLRCSPMKGHSHVYWYRQLPEEGLKFMVYLQKENIIDESGMPKERFSAEFPKEGPSILRIQQVVRGDSAAYFCASSPPSRPWYEQYFGPGTRLTVT.

CDR3 in amino acids: CASSPTSGRAADTQYF. DNA of the CDR3: TGTGCCAGCAGTCCAACTAGCGGGAGGGCCGCAGATACGCAGTATTTT. The V call is TRBV25-1, the J call TRBJ2-3; 13 nucleotides match TRBD2. CDR1 is MGHDK and CDR2 is SYGVNS in the germline V gene. V gave up 5 bases and J gave up 4 bases; unmatched junction bases: 6. The CDR3 contains 16 residues.

The chain has TRBV6-6 and TRBJ1-1, with a possible D match to TRBD1 (6 bases). This CDR3 has 13 amino acids. V was pared by 6 bases and J by 9 bases, with 17 bases between. Germline V lookup: CDR1 MNHNY, CDR2 SVGAGI (reference sequence). This chain's CDR3 is CASSGRLTGKAFF. The DNA for the CDR3 is TGTGCCAGCAGCGGCCGCCTAACAGGGAAAGCTTTCTTT.

The chain carries TRBV29-1 and TRBJ2-7, with 8 bases that match TRBD1. This CDR3 has 14 residues. The junction had 1 base not matched to a gene; V was cut back by 0 bases and J by 0 bases. CDR1 SQVTM and CDR2 ANQGSEA come from the germline V gene. This CDR3 is CSVEETGGSYEQYF. The CDR3 DNA sequence: TGCAGCGTTGAAGAAACAGGGGGCTCCTACGAGCAGTACTTC.

This CDR3 is CASSGLAGGKGADTQYF. For the CDR3, the DNA is TGTGCCAGCAGTGGACTAGCGGGAGGGAAAGGGGCAGATACGCAGTATTTT. This chain connects TRBV28 to TRBJ2-3, with 15 positions matching TRBD2. The germline CDR1 and CDR2 sequences are MDHEN and SYDVKM. V lost 5 bases to trimming and J lost 4 bases; unmatched junction nucleotides: 7. This CDR3 spans 17 amino acids.

This rearrangement joins TRBV7-9 to TRBJ2-1, with 13 positions matching TRBD2. V trimming: 2 bases; J trimming: 8 bases; junction bases outside the gene matches: 9. CDR1 and CDR2 from the germline V gene are SEHNR and FQNEAQ (reference sequence). This CDR3 has 17 amino acids. As DNA, the CDR3 is TGTGCCAGCAGCTTAACCCTCCGGACTAGCGGGAGTTATGAGCAGTTCTTC. Its protein is CASSLTLRTSGSYEQFF.

A word on this clone: One end of the junction does not line up with germline, which may come from a read error. The chain employs TRBV5-6 and TRBJ2-7; TRBD2 is a possible D gene (7 bases). CDR3 size: 12 residues. Germline V gene sequence: CDR1 SGHDT, CDR2 YYEEEE. The CDR3 is CASSLGGGEQYF. The DNA of the CDR3 is TGTGCCAGCAGTTTGGGAGGGGGCGAGCAGTACTTC. The variable domain in full, with the rest retrieved from reference TRBV5-6 and TRBJ2-7, is DAGVTQSPTHLIKTRGQQVTLRCSPKSGHDTVSWYQQALGQGPQFIFQYYEEEERQRGNFPDRFSGHQFPNYSSELNVNALLLGDSALYLCASSLGGGEQYFGPGTRLTVT.

The chain joins TRBV18 to TRBJ2-7; TRBD1 matches 8 bases. Germline trimming cut 3 bases from V and 0 bases from J; bases unmatched to any gene: 1. Germline CDR1 KGHSH, CDR2 LQKENI. The CDR3 is made up of 14 amino acids. The CDR3 nucleotides are TGTGCCAGCTCACCCAGGGGGCTCTCCTACGAGCAGTACTTC. Protein sequence: CASSPRGLSYEQYF.

This clone was counted only a few times. The chain carries TRBV6-5 and TRBJ2-7, with D tentatively TRBD2 (6 bases). This CDR3 contains 11 residues. V was shortened by 8 bases and J by 4 bases, with 9 bases between the two germline ends. Germline CDR1 is MNHEY and CDR2 is SVGAGI. The CDR3 nucleotides read TGTGCCAGCGGGCGGGGATACGAGCAGTACTTC. It specifies CASGRGYEQYF.

This clone was picked up a small number of times. The chain recombines TRBV27 with TRBJ2-1; weak D call: TRBD2 (6 bases). The CDR3 spans 17 residues. Germline CDR1 reads MNHEY; CDR2 reads SMNVEV (reference sequence). V was trimmed by 0 bases and J by 8 bases, leaving 20 bases between them. The DNA of the CDR3 is TGTGCCAGCAGTTTATCGACCAGCACGGCTAGCGTCCATGAGCAGTTCTTC. This gives the protein CASSLSTSTASVHEQFF.

The CDR3 nucleotides are TGTGCCAGCAGCCCGCGGCGAAATCTAGCGGGAGTCAATGAGCAGTTCTTC. Protein sequence: CASSPRRNLAGVNEQFF. The rearrangement joins TRBV5-4 to TRBJ2-1; 10 bases match TRBD2. The CDR3 has 17 residues. The germline gives CDR1 SGHNT, CDR2 YYREEE (reference sequence). The V segment lost 4 bases and the J segment 6 bases; nucleotides outside the gene matches: 13.

The CDR3 loop reads CSVERGSYNEQFF. CDR3 in DNA: TGCAGCGTTGAAAGGGGATCCTACAATGAGCAGTTCTTC. The chain couples TRBV29-1 to TRBJ2-1, with D possibly TRBD1 on 5 matching bases. Trimming took 2 bases from V and 1 from J, leaving 6 bases between them. The CDR3 totals 13 residues. CDR1 and CDR2 from the germline V gene are SQVTM and ANQGSEA.

V gene TRBV2 combines with J gene TRBJ2-7, with 8 positions matching TRBD1. CDR1 and CDR2 from the germline V gene are SNHLY and FYNNEI. Trimming at V came to 1 base and at J to 1 base, leaving 3 bases not matched to a gene. This CDR3 has 15 residues. CDR3 bases: TGTGCCAGCAGTGAAGAGACAGGGGAGTCCTACGAGCAGTACTTC. This gives the protein CASSEETGESYEQYF.

This chain uses TRBV7-9 with TRBJ1-1, with D possibly matching TRBD1 (6 bases). The germline V gene encodes CDR1 SEHNR and CDR2 FQNEAQ (reference sequence). Trimming removed 5 bases at V and 8 bases at J, with 21 bases between. This CDR3 spans 15 amino acids. The CDR3 DNA reads TGTGCCAGCAGCCCCCGACAGGCCCTCACGGGGGAAGCTTTCTTT. Its translation: CASSPRQALTGEAFF.

The chain couples TRBV28 to TRBJ2-7; 8 nucleotides match TRBD1. Unmatched junction bases numbered 11, after V lost 5 bases and J lost 5 bases. Germline CDR1 and CDR2: MDHEN and SYDVKM. The CDR3 consists of 15 residues. The CDR3 DNA follows: TGTGCCAGCAGTAACCCCGGGACAGGTAGACACGAGCAGTACTTC. Translation gives CASSNPGTGRHEQYF.